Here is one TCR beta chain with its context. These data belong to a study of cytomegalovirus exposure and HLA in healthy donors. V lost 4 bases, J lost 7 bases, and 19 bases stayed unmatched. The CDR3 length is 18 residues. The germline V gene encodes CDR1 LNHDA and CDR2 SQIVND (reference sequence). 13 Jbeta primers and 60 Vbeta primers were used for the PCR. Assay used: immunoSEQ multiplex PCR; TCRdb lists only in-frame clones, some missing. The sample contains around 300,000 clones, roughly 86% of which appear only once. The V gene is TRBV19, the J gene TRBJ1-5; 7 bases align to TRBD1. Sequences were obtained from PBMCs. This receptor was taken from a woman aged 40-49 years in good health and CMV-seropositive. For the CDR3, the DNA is TGTGCCAGTAGTAAAGACTTGGGGGACAGCCTTACGGGGCAGCCCCAGCATTTT. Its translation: CASSKDLGDSLTGQPQHF.